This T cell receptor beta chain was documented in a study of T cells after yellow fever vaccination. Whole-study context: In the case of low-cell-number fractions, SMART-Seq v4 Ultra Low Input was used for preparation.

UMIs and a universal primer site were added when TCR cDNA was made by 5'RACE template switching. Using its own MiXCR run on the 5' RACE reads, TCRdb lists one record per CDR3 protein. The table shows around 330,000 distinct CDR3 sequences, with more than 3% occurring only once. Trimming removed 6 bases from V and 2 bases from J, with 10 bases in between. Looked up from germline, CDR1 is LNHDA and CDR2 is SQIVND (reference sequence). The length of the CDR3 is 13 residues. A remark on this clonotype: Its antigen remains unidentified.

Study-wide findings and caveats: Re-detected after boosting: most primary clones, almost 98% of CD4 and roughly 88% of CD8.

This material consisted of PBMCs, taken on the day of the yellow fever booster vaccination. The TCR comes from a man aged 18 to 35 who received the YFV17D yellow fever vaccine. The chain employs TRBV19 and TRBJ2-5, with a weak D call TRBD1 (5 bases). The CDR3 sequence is CASRVQGQETQYF. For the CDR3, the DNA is TGTGCCAGTAGGGTTCAGGGACAAGAGACCCAGTACTTC.